This T cell receptor (beta chain) was profiled in a study of cytomegalovirus exposure and HLA in healthy donors. Primers for the PCR totalled 60 Vbeta and 13 Jbeta. This table comes from immunoSEQ multiplex PCR, and its TCRdb copy is limited to in-frame clones, with some not included. The sample yields under 200,000 clones, over 60% seen once. V was pared by 3 bases and J by 4 bases, with 7 bases of the junction left unmatched. Per germline, CDR1 SGHTA and CDR2 FQGTGA. The CDR3 is made up of 15 amino acids. The chain couples TRBV7-3 to TRBJ2-5; 8 positions match TRBD2. The TCR originated in a woman younger than 45 in good health and CMV-seronegative. Sequencing was done on a sample of PBMCs. This CDR3 reads CASSFGSGGRETQYF. CDR3 nucleotide sequence: TGTGCCAGCAGCTTTGGAAGCGGGGGTAGAGAGACCCAGTACTTC.